Listed below are T cell receptor beta chains from one sample, sequenced in a study of T-cell memory formation after mild COVID-19. In TCRdb, the 5' RACE reads were re-called with MiXCR into one record per CDR3 protein. The sample lists about 340,000 distinct CDR3 sequences; approximately 15% were seen once. The sample taken for sequencing was PBMCs or a T cell subset sorted from them (not recorded which). The origin of the receptors is a man aged 18 to 35 who had mild COVID-19 (a few samples of this study predate the infection). Cell type and time point are not known. Each CDR3 is given with its conserved first and last residue. The order of the fields is CDR3 length, clone size, V gene, D gene, J gene, CDR3 DNA, CDR3 protein. The D gene is left open where the match is weak. Only some rows state a clone size, as once, few, many or a class for expanded clones.

len: 12; abundance: few; v_gene: TRBV28; d_gene: TRBD1; j_gene: TRBJ2-1; CDR3nt: TGTGCCAGCAACCAGGGGGCTTTTGAGCAGTTCTTC; CDR3aa: CASNQGAFEQFF
len: 15; abundance: few; v_gene: TRBV7-3; d_gene: TRBD2; j_gene: TRBJ2-4; CDR3nt: TGTGCCAGCAGCCCAGCGGGGGGGCCGAGAAACATTCAGTACTTC; CDR3aa: CASSPAGGPRNIQYF
len: 12; abundance: -; v_gene: TRBV19; d_gene: -; j_gene: TRBJ2-2; CDR3nt: TGTGCCAGTACCAGGTTTACCGGGGAGCTGTTTTTT; CDR3aa: CASTRFTGELFF
len: 13; abundance: -; v_gene: TRBV12-5; d_gene: -; j_gene: TRBJ1-5; CDR3nt: TGTGCTAGTGGTTCAACAGGGTTTCAGCCCCAGCATTTT; CDR3aa: CASGSTGFQPQHF
len: 13; abundance: few; v_gene: TRBV15; d_gene: -; j_gene: TRBJ2-6; CDR3nt: TGTGCCACCAGCAGTTCTGGGGCCAACGTCCTGACTTTC; CDR3aa: CATSSSGANVLTF
len: 15; abundance: -; v_gene: TRBV7-3; d_gene: -; j_gene: TRBJ2-3; CDR3nt: TGTGCCAGCAGCCCTCAGGTTAGCGTCGCAGATACGCAGTATTTT; CDR3aa: CASSPQVSVADTQYF
len: 13; abundance: -; v_gene: TRBV5-8; d_gene: -; j_gene: TRBJ2-5; CDR3nt: TGTGCCAGCAGCCGAAGGTTCGAAGAGACCCAGTACTTC; CDR3aa: CASSRRFEETQYF
len: 17; abundance: few; v_gene: TRBV4-3; d_gene: -; j_gene: TRBJ1-2; CDR3nt: TGCGCCAGCAGCCAAGATTCCCAGACAGGACATAACTATGGCTACACCTTC; CDR3aa: CASSQDSQTGHNYGYTF
len: 13; abundance: -; v_gene: TRBV6-5; d_gene: TRBD1; j_gene: TRBJ1-2; CDR3nt: TGTGCCAGCAGGGAGGGGGCAGGCTATGGCTACACCTTC; CDR3aa: CASREGAGYGYTF
len: 17; abundance: many; v_gene: TRBV7-6; d_gene: TRBD2; j_gene: TRBJ2-5; CDR3nt: TGTGCCAGCAGCTTAGCGCTATCTGGACTAGCGGGCGAGACCCAGTACTTC; CDR3aa: CASSLALSGLAGETQYF
len: 13; abundance: few; v_gene: TRBV20-1; d_gene: TRBD2; j_gene: TRBJ2-7; CDR3nt: TGCAGTGCGACCGGGGGACTATCCTACGAGCAGTACTTC; CDR3aa: CSATGGLSYEQYF
len: 15; abundance: -; v_gene: TRBV6-5; d_gene: -; j_gene: TRBJ2-5; CDR3nt: TGTGCCAGCAGTTTCGGACACTGGGTGCAAGAGACCCAGTACTTC; CDR3aa: CASSFGHWVQETQYF
len: 15; abundance: -; v_gene: TRBV27; d_gene: -; j_gene: TRBJ1-1; CDR3nt: TGTGCCAGCAGACCTCCCGGGACAACGAACACTGAAGCTTTCTTT; CDR3aa: CASRPPGTTNTEAFF
len: 14; abundance: many; v_gene: TRBV20-1; d_gene: -; j_gene: TRBJ2-2; CDR3nt: TGCAGTGCTTGGGAACAGACGAACACCGGGGAGCTGTTTTTT; CDR3aa: CSAWEQTNTGELFF
len: 14; abundance: -; v_gene: TRBV5-4; d_gene: -; j_gene: TRBJ2-7; CDR3nt: TGTGCCAGCAGCTTGTTCGGGCTTGGCTACGAGCAGTACTTC; CDR3aa: CASSLFGLGYEQYF
len: 14; abundance: few; v_gene: TRBV7-8; d_gene: -; j_gene: TRBJ1-1; CDR3nt: TGTGCCAGCAGCTTTTTTAAGGGGACCACTGAAGCTTTCTTT; CDR3aa: CASSFFKGTTEAFF
len: 17; abundance: -; v_gene: TRBV4-1; d_gene: -; j_gene: TRBJ1-1; CDR3nt: TGCGCCAGCAGCCAAGAATCGGGGGTGTTAGGTATTACTGAAGCTTTCTTT; CDR3aa: CASSQESGVLGITEAFF
len: 15; abundance: -; v_gene: TRBV23-1; d_gene: -; j_gene: TRBJ1-1; CDR3nt: TGCGCCAGCAGTCGGGAGAGTTGGGAAAACACTGAAGCTTTCTTT; CDR3aa: CASSRESWENTEAFF
len: 12; abundance: few; v_gene: TRBV20-1; d_gene: -; j_gene: TRBJ2-1; CDR3nt: TGCAGTGCTAGTCTTGACCTTAATGAGCAGTTCTTC; CDR3aa: CSASLDLNEQFF
len: 16; abundance: -; v_gene: TRBV7-2; d_gene: -; j_gene: TRBJ2-1; CDR3nt: TGTGCCAGCAGCCGCTCGAGAATCAGCTCCTACAATGAGCAGTTCTTC; CDR3aa: CASSRSRISSYNEQFF
len: 12; abundance: few; v_gene: TRBV20-1; d_gene: -; j_gene: TRBJ2-1; CDR3nt: TGCAGTGCTGTCGAGGGAGCAGGCGAGCAGTTCTTC; CDR3aa: CSAVEGAGEQFF
len: 14; abundance: -; v_gene: TRBV20-1; d_gene: TRBD2; j_gene: TRBJ2-5; CDR3nt: TGCAGTGCTGGAAGGGCGGGGGGCCCAGAGACCCAGTACTTC; CDR3aa: CSAGRAGGPETQYF
len: 16; abundance: many; v_gene: TRBV27; d_gene: TRBD2; j_gene: TRBJ2-1; CDR3nt: TGTGCCAGCACCGACGCGGGGCTAGCGGGGGACAATGAGCAGTTCTTC; CDR3aa: CASTDAGLAGDNEQFF
len: 12; abundance: few; v_gene: TRBV6-4; d_gene: -; j_gene: TRBJ2-3; CDR3nt: TGTGCCAGCAGTGACGGGGAAGATACGCAGTATTTT; CDR3aa: CASSDGEDTQYF
len: 16; abundance: -; v_gene: TRBV20-1; d_gene: -; j_gene: TRBJ2-3; CDR3nt: TGCAGTGCTAGAGAGATTTCTAGCGTGGGCACAGATACGCAGTATTTT; CDR3aa: CSAREISSVGTDTQYF
len: 13; abundance: few; v_gene: TRBV27; d_gene: -; j_gene: TRBJ1-6; CDR3nt: TGTGCCAGCAGTTTACAGGGGTGGTCACCCCTCCACTTT; CDR3aa: CASSLQGWSPLHF
len: 12; abundance: few; v_gene: TRBV7-2; d_gene: -; j_gene: TRBJ2-3; CDR3nt: TGTGCCAGCAGCTTAATGCGGGATACGCAGTATTTT; CDR3aa: CASSLMRDTQYF
len: 16; abundance: few; v_gene: TRBV10-3; d_gene: TRBD2; j_gene: TRBJ2-3; CDR3nt: TGTGCCATCAGCGAGCGGGGGACGACTAGCACAGATACGCAGTATTTT; CDR3aa: CAISERGTTSTDTQYF
len: 15; abundance: few; v_gene: TRBV12-3/TRBV12-4; d_gene: -; j_gene: TRBJ1-5; CDR3nt: TGTGCCAGCAGTTGGGGACTGTACCCAAATCAGCCCCAGCATTTT; CDR3aa: CASSWGLYPNQPQHF
len: 17; abundance: few; v_gene: TRBV20-1; d_gene: TRBD2; j_gene: TRBJ2-2; CDR3nt: TGCAGTGCTAGAGTAGGGCTAGCGGGAGATAACACCGGGGAGCTGTTTTTT; CDR3aa: CSARVGLAGDNTGELFF
len: 16; abundance: -; v_gene: TRBV5-1; d_gene: -; j_gene: TRBJ1-1; CDR3nt: TGCGCCAGCAGCTTCTGGACGGCAGGACTGAACACTGAAGCTTTCTTT; CDR3aa: CASSFWTAGLNTEAFF
len: 12; abundance: many; v_gene: TRBV5-1; d_gene: -; j_gene: TRBJ2-5; CDR3nt: TGCGCCAGCAGCCCGTACCAAGAGACCCAGTACTTC; CDR3aa: CASSPYQETQYF
len: 12; abundance: few; v_gene: TRBV29-1; d_gene: -; j_gene: TRBJ1-1; CDR3nt: TGCAGCGTTGATTCAGGGTACACTGAAGCTTTCTTT; CDR3aa: CSVDSGYTEAFF
len: 16; abundance: -; v_gene: TRBV10-3; d_gene: TRBD2; j_gene: TRBJ2-4; CDR3nt: TGTGCCATCAGTGAGCCTCCCCGACCGGGGGGGAACATTCAGTACTTC; CDR3aa: CAISEPPRPGGNIQYF
len: 13; abundance: -; v_gene: TRBV5-1; d_gene: -; j_gene: TRBJ2-3; CDR3nt: TGCGCCAGCAGCTCTGTCGGCGCGGATACGCAGTATTTT; CDR3aa: CASSSVGADTQYF
len: 14; abundance: few; v_gene: TRBV6-6; d_gene: TRBD1; j_gene: TRBJ1-5; CDR3nt: TGTGCCAGCTTACTGGGACAGAGCAATCAGCCCCAGCATTTT; CDR3aa: CASLLGQSNQPQHF
len: 16; abundance: few; v_gene: TRBV15; d_gene: TRBD1; j_gene: TRBJ2-2; CDR3nt: TGTGCCACCAGCAGTGGGTTCGGACAGGGGAGTGGGGAGCTGTTTTTT; CDR3aa: CATSSGFGQGSGELFF
len: 13; abundance: few; v_gene: TRBV5-5; d_gene: -; j_gene: TRBJ1-1; CDR3nt: TGTGCCAGCAGCTTCCTCTGGAACACTGAAGCTTTCTTT; CDR3aa: CASSFLWNTEAFF
len: 13; abundance: few; v_gene: TRBV5-6; d_gene: -; j_gene: TRBJ2-7; CDR3nt: TGTGCCAGCAGCCTTGGAGACCTTCGCGAGCAGTACTTC; CDR3aa: CASSLGDLREQYF
len: 13; abundance: few; v_gene: TRBV7-9; d_gene: -; j_gene: TRBJ2-3; CDR3nt: TGTGCCAGCAGCGTACTCGTAGTGGATACGCAGTATTTT; CDR3aa: CASSVLVVDTQYF
len: 13; abundance: -; v_gene: TRBV10-3; d_gene: -; j_gene: TRBJ1-2; CDR3nt: TGTGCCGTAGGGGCAGGGTTTAACTATGGCTACACCTTC; CDR3aa: CAVGAGFNYGYTF
len: 15; abundance: -; v_gene: TRBV9; d_gene: -; j_gene: TRBJ2-2; CDR3nt: TGTGCCAGCAGCGTAGGAGGGGCGATCACCGGGGAGCTGTTTTTT; CDR3aa: CASSVGGAITGELFF
len: 14; abundance: many; v_gene: TRBV6-2/TRBV6-3; d_gene: -; j_gene: TRBJ2-3; CDR3nt: TGTGCCAGCAGCTACCGGAACCCCACAGATACGCAGTATTTT; CDR3aa: CASSYRNPTDTQYF
len: 16; abundance: -; v_gene: TRBV18; d_gene: -; j_gene: TRBJ1-1; CDR3nt: TGTGCCAGCTCACCCCTAGCGGGGGGAACGGTCACTGAAGCTTTCTTT; CDR3aa: CASSPLAGGTVTEAFF
len: 12; abundance: -; v_gene: TRBV2; d_gene: -; j_gene: TRBJ2-3; CDR3nt: TGTGCCAGCTTAAGAGGCACAGATACGCAGTATTTT; CDR3aa: CASLRGTDTQYF
len: 14; abundance: -; v_gene: TRBV5-1; d_gene: -; j_gene: TRBJ2-7; CDR3nt: TGCGCCAGCAGCTTGGGGACAGCGGAGTACGAGCAGTACTTC; CDR3aa: CASSLGTAEYEQYF
len: 16; abundance: many; v_gene: TRBV9; d_gene: -; j_gene: TRBJ1-6; CDR3nt: TGTGCCAGCAGCGCTGCAACAGGAGGCTCAGGATCACCCCTCCACTTT; CDR3aa: CASSAATGGSGSPLHF
len: 13; abundance: -; v_gene: TRBV7-9; d_gene: -; j_gene: TRBJ2-6; CDR3nt: TGTGCCACAGCATCCTCTGGGGCCAACGTCCTGACTTTC; CDR3aa: CATASSGANVLTF
len: 16; abundance: -; v_gene: TRBV11-2; d_gene: -; j_gene: TRBJ1-1; CDR3nt: TGTGCCAGCAGCTTAGGCAGGGGCGGTGGAGGCACTGAAGCTTTCTTT; CDR3aa: CASSLGRGGGGTEAFF
len: 17; abundance: many; v_gene: TRBV4-1; d_gene: TRBD2; j_gene: TRBJ2-1; CDR3nt: TGCGCCAGCAGCCAAGCAGGCCTAGCGGGGGGAAACAATGAGCAGTTCTTC; CDR3aa: CASSQAGLAGGNNEQFF
len: 17; abundance: few; v_gene: TRBV10-3; d_gene: -; j_gene: TRBJ2-3; CDR3nt: TGTGCCATCAGCGCCCTGTCCCGGGCCATAACCGAAGATACGCAGTATTTT; CDR3aa: CAISALSRAITEDTQYF
len: 14; abundance: -; v_gene: TRBV25-1; d_gene: -; j_gene: TRBJ2-3; CDR3nt: TGTGCCAGCAGTGAATGGAAGGGGTCAGATACGCAGTATTTT; CDR3aa: CASSEWKGSDTQYF
len: 14; abundance: -; v_gene: TRBV20-1; d_gene: -; j_gene: TRBJ1-1; CDR3nt: TGCAGTGCCAAGGAACCCGACACGAACACTGAAGCTTTCTTT; CDR3aa: CSAKEPDTNTEAFF
len: 13; abundance: few; v_gene: TRBV3-1; d_gene: -; j_gene: TRBJ1-1; CDR3nt: TGTGCCAGCAGCCAAGAAGTTTGGGGTGAAGCTTTCTTT; CDR3aa: CASSQEVWGEAFF
len: 15; abundance: many; v_gene: TRBV5-1; d_gene: TRBD2; j_gene: TRBJ2-1; CDR3nt: TGCGCCAGCAGCTGGACGGGGGGCTCCTACAATGAGCAGTTCTTC; CDR3aa: CASSWTGGSYNEQFF
len: 14; abundance: once; v_gene: TRBV27; d_gene: -; j_gene: TRBJ1-1; CDR3nt: TGTGCCAGCAGTTGGGACCCACTGGGTACTGAAGCTTTCTTT; CDR3aa: CASSWDPLGTEAFF
len: 13; abundance: -; v_gene: TRBV12-3/TRBV12-4; d_gene: -; j_gene: TRBJ1-1; CDR3nt: TGTGCCAGCAGCTCTTACGGGATTACCGAAGCTTTCTTT; CDR3aa: CASSSYGITEAFF
len: 15; abundance: few; v_gene: TRBV20-1; d_gene: TRBD1; j_gene: TRBJ2-3; CDR3nt: TGCAGTGCTACTGGACAGGGGGTCTTAACAGATACGCAGTATTTT; CDR3aa: CSATGQGVLTDTQYF
len: 15; abundance: -; v_gene: TRBV2; d_gene: -; j_gene: TRBJ2-3; CDR3nt: TGTGCCAGCGCCCGGACCCGTGCTAGCACAGATACGCAGTATTTT; CDR3aa: CASARTRASTDTQYF